Included here is one T cell receptor (beta chain) sequence, with context. What it binds is unknown. This sample is drawn from a study of T-cell memory formation after mild COVID-19. Findings of the study overall: There were some responding clones in pre-infection memory, which suggested that cross-reactive memory had joined.

Trimming left V 3 bases short and J 6 bases short, with 9 bases between. This CDR3 spans 13 amino acids. Constant-segment primers served in 5'RACE that generated TCR alpha and TCR beta cDNA libraries bearing sample barcodes and UMIs. TCRdb called the 5' RACE reads again in MiXCR, with one record for every CDR3 protein. The data show roughly 500,000 distinct CDR3 sequences, with roughly 20% seen just once and around 12% held by the top ten. The sequence derives from an adult woman who had mild COVID-19 (a few samples of this study predate the infection). Cell type and time point are not known. The J gene is TRBJ2-1, the V gene TRBV12-3 or TRBV12-4, with no clear D. Sequencing was carried out using PBMCs or a T cell subset sorted from them (not recorded which). The CDR3 coding sequence is TGTGCCAGCAGTTTTAGGTGGAGCAATGAGCAGTTCTTC. Translating it yields CASSFRWSNEQFF.